Each of the 28 T cell receptor beta chains below was sequenced from the same sample in a study of cytomegalovirus exposure and HLA in healthy donors. PCR used 60 Vbeta primers and 13 Jbeta primers. Data came from immunoSEQ multiplex PCR; TCRdb stores just in-frame clones and leaves some out. The sample holds tens of thousands of clones; about 83% are singletons and the top ten take 3.5% to 5%. The sample consisted of PBMCs. These receptors were taken from a man aged 30-40 years in good health and CMV-seronegative.

Comment on this clone: The germline gene is not matched at one end of the junction; a read error may be the cause. The rearrangement uses TRBV7-9 and TRBJ2-1, with D maybe TRBD2 (5 bases). The CDR3 extends over 14 amino acids. Germline CDR1 and CDR2: SEHNR and FQNEAQ (reference sequence). Here the CDR3 reads CSSTLELVQEEQFF. In nucleotides, the CDR3 is TGTTCCAGCACCCTGGAACTAGTCCAAGAAGAGCAGTTCTTC.

The chain joins TRBV6-5 to TRBJ2-7; no clear D. The CDR3 covers 13 residues. Trimming stripped 5 bases from V and 0 bases from J, with 8 bases between. Germline V gene sequence: CDR1 MNHEY, CDR2 SVGAGI. CDR3 region: CASSRVSSYEQYF. The CDR3 bases are TGTGCCAGCAGTCGAGTTAGCTCCTACGAGCAGTACTTC.

This chain uses TRBV6-1 with TRBJ1-2, with 8 bases lining up with TRBD1. Trimming at V came to 3 bases and at J to 4 bases, leaving 7 bases not matched to a gene. Looked up from germline, CDR1 is MNHNS and CDR2 is SASEGT. The CDR3 is made up of 15 amino acids. The CDR3 sequence: CASSDARGRFYGYTF. The DNA for the CDR3 is TGTGCCAGCAGTGACGCCAGGGGGCGTTTCTATGGCTACACCTTC.

The rearrangement joins TRBV9 to TRBJ2-7; 10 bases match TRBD1. Trimming at V came to 4 bases and at J to 6 bases, leaving 7 bases not matched to a gene. Germline CDR1 reads SGDLS; CDR2 reads YYNGEE. CDR3 length: 14 amino acids. CDR3 in amino acids: CASSPRDRGGEQYF. Written as DNA, the CDR3 is TGTGCCAGCAGCCCCCGGGACAGGGGCGGCGAGCAGTACTTC.

V usage is TRBV11-1 and J usage is TRBJ2-2; no reliable D call. This CDR3 comprises 15 residues. Looked up from germline, CDR1 is SGHAT and CDR2 is FQDESV (reference sequence). Trimming removed 1 base from V and 6 bases from J, with 12 bases in between. CDR3 in DNA: TGTGCCAGCAGCTTAGGCCAACCCCGGGCCGGGGAGCTGTTTTTT. The encoded protein is CASSLGQPRAGELFF.

This chain links TRBV9 with TRBJ2-7; TRBD2 is a possible D gene (6 bases). The CDR3 has 14 amino acids. In germline, CDR1 is SGDLS, CDR2 YYNGEE. V was pared by 4 bases and J by 0 bases, with 11 bases between. DNA of the CDR3: TGTGCCAGCAGCCCGACTAGGAGCTCCTACGAGCAGTACTTC. It encodes CASSPTRSSYEQYF.

This chain joins TRBV19 and TRBJ1-1; D is unclear. V shed 3 bases and J shed 7 bases, with 12 bases lying between them. Germline values: CDR1 LNHDA, CDR2 SQIVND (reference sequence). The length of the CDR3 is 13 residues. The CDR3 loop is CASSMRSAHEAFF. CDR3 in DNA: TGTGCCAGTAGTATGAGGTCGGCCCATGAAGCTTTCTTT.

The chain recombines TRBV11-2 with TRBJ2-1; 11 bases align to TRBD2. CDR1 is SGHAT and CDR2 is FQNNGV in the germline V gene. This CDR3 is built from 16 residues. With V trimmed by 5 bases and J by 9 bases, 12 bases remained unmatched. CDR3 in amino acids: CASSTTTSGRVCEQFF. The CDR3 region has the DNA TGTGCCAGCAGCACCACCACTAGCGGGAGAGTGTGTGAGCAGTTCTTC. Together with reference TRBV11-2 and TRBJ2-1, the CDR3 gives the full variable domain: EAGVAQSPRYKIIEKRQSVAFWCNPISGHATLYWYQQILGQGPKLLIQFQNNGVVDDSQLPKDRFSAERLKGVDSTLKIQPAKLEDSAVYLCASSTTTSGRVCEQFFGPGTRLTVL.

The V call is TRBV27, the J call TRBJ2-2; TRBD2 matches 12 bases. This CDR3 is built from 16 residues. V dropped 6 bases and J dropped 5; count of bases not matched to a gene: 7. The germline CDR1 and CDR2 sequences are MNHEY and SMNVEV (reference sequence). For the CDR3, the DNA is TGTGCCAGCAGGGGGCTAGCGGGAGGGGTAACCGGGGAGCTGTTTTTT. This translates into CASRGLAGGVTGELFF.

This clone rates as medium-sized. This chain uses TRBV30 with TRBJ1-5, with unresolved D. Germline V gene sequence: CDR1 GTSNPN, CDR2 SVGIG (reference sequence). CDR3 size: 12 residues. V was pared by 0 bases and J by 6 bases, with 6 bases between. The CDR3 is CAWSVSGQPQHF. CDR3 bases: TGTGCCTGGAGTGTATCCGGTCAGCCCCAGCATTTT. The full variable domain, in which reference TRBV30 and TRBJ1-5 provide the parts outside the CDR3, is SQTIHQWPATLVQPVGSPLSLECTVEGTSNPNLYWYRQAAGRGLQLLFYSVGIGQISSEVPQNLSASRPQDRQFILSSKKLLLSDSGFYLCAWSVSGQPQHFGDGTRLSIL.

The chain carries TRBV18 and TRBJ2-2, with 7 bases fitting TRBD2. Losses at the gene ends were 10 bases for V and 4 bases for J; bases not matched to a gene: 9. CDR3 size: 14 residues. CDR1 KGHSH and CDR2 LQKENI come from the germline V gene. In DNA form, the CDR3 reads TGTGCCACCTCCCCAGCGGGGACCACCGGGGAGCTGTTTTTT. Translated, it gives CATSPAGTTGELFF.

The rearrangement joins TRBV11-2 to TRBJ2-3; D is ambiguous. Trimming left V 5 bases short and J 7 bases short, with 13 bases between. The CDR3 has 13 residues. Germline V gene lookup returns CDR1 SGHAT and CDR2 FQNNGV. This chain's CDR3 is CASSPTTPHTQYF. The CDR3 bases are TGTGCCAGCAGCCCCACGACACCCCATACGCAGTATTTT.

This clone was recorded only once. This chain connects TRBV15 to TRBJ2-2; TRBD1 matches at 10 bases. Germline CDR1 is LNHNV and CDR2 is YYDKDF (reference sequence). The CDR3 is 16 amino acids. J gave up 8 bases and V 0 bases, and 6 bases lay outside the gene matches. CDR3 DNA sequence: TGTGCCACCAGCAGAGATAGACAGGGGGCAGGTGGGGAGCTGTTTTTT. It encodes CATSRDRQGAGGELFF. The whole variable domain, remainder taken from reference TRBV15 and TRBJ2-2, is DAMVIQNPRYQVTQFGKPVTLSCSQTLNHNVMYWYQQKSSQAPKLLFHYYDKDFNNEADTPDNFQSRRPNTSFCFLDIRSPGLGDTAMYLCATSRDRQGAGGELFFGEGSRLTVL.

This chain joins TRBV9 and TRBJ2-7; D possibly corresponds to TRBD2 (5 bases). The germline V and J ends were trimmed by 0 bases and 1 base, with 8 bases remaining between them. CDR1 and CDR2 (germline): SGDLS, YYNGEE. The CDR3 has 14 amino acids. Here the CDR3 reads CASSVGEFSYEQYF. The CDR3 DNA sequence: TGTGCCAGCAGCGTAGGGGAGTTTTCCTACGAGCAGTACTTC.

The chain has TRBV7-9 and TRBJ2-5; maybe TRBD1 (6 bases). The ends were cut back, 7 bases at V and 2 bases at J, with 23 bases in the middle. Germline values: CDR1 SEHNR, CDR2 FQNEAQ (reference sequence). CDR3 length: 17 residues. The CDR3 is CASNPYEGVLGQETQYF. The CDR3, as DNA: TGTGCCAGCAACCCATATGAGGGGGTGTTGGGGCAAGAGACCCAGTACTTC.

The chain carries TRBV5-1 and TRBJ2-1; 9 bases line up with TRBD2. Germline CDR1 reads SGHRS; CDR2 reads YFSETQ. The CDR3 covers 18 residues. V was clipped by 0 bases and J by 6 bases; unmatched bases: 13. CDR3 nucleotide sequence: TGCGCCAGCAGCTTGGTTAGGGGCGGGGGGGCTAGTGGCAATGAGCAGTTCTTC. It translates to CASSLVRGGGASGNEQFF.

The V gene is TRBV11-2, the J gene TRBJ1-2, with D uncertain. With 3 bases removed from V and 3 bases from J, the gap between germline ends came to 8 bases. The CDR3 contains 13 residues. Germline V gives CDR1 SGHAT, CDR2 FQNNGV. The CDR3 reads CASSFNSYYGYTF. DNA for the CDR3: TGTGCCAGCAGCTTTAACAGCTACTATGGCTACACCTTC.

J is TRBJ2-1 and V is TRBV2; D uncertain. Looked up from germline, CDR1 is SNHLY and CDR2 is FYNNEI. V shed 5 bases and J shed 5 bases, with 10 bases lying between them. This CDR3 comprises 13 residues. CDR3 sequence reads: CASSPRLNNEQFF. The CDR3 nucleotides read TGTGCCAGCAGTCCCAGACTGAACAATGAGCAGTTCTTC.

The gene calls are TRBV19 and TRBJ1-5, with D perhaps matching TRBD1 (6 bases). Germline loops: CDR1 LNHDA, CDR2 SQIVND (reference sequence). V shed 9 bases and J shed 2 bases, with 8 bases lying between them. CDR3 length equals 12 residues. CDR3 residues: CASAGGNQPQHF. In DNA form, the CDR3 reads TGTGCCAGCGCAGGGGGCAATCAGCCCCAGCATTTT. The full variable domain, its missing parts supplied by reference TRBV19 and TRBJ1-5, is DGGITQSPKYLFRKEGQNVTLSCEQNLNHDAMYWYRQDPGQGLRLIYYSQIVNDFQKGDIAEGYSVSREKKESFPLTVTSAQKNPTAFYLCASAGGNQPQHFGDGTRLSIL.

This chain connects TRBV18 to TRBJ1-2; D might be TRBD1 (5 bases). Germline CDR1 KGHSH, CDR2 LQKENI. V was trimmed by 6 bases and J by 2 bases, leaving 19 bases between them. This CDR3 region has 16 residues. In DNA form, the CDR3 reads TGTGCCAGCTCCTCCGAGTTGGGGCGGCGGAACTATGGCTACACCTTC. Residues: CASSSELGRRNYGYTF.

J is TRBJ1-6 and V is TRBV4-1; D uncertain. Germline assignment: CDR1 MGHRA and CDR2 YSYEKL. The CDR3 is made up of 18 amino acids. V was clipped by 4 bases and J by 7 bases, with 23 bases between them. CDR3 DNA: TGCGCCAGCAGCCTGGCGGGCGGAGACAATACCCCGAATTCACCCCTCCACTTT. Protein sequence: CASSLAGGDNTPNSPLHF.

CDR3 in amino acids: CASSPQDNEQYF. The DNA of the CDR3 is TGCGCCAGCAGCCCACAGGACAACGAGCAGTACTTC. This chain joins TRBV4-1 and TRBJ2-7; possible D gene TRBD1, 5 bases. The CDR3 is 12 amino acids. Trimming pared 4 bases from V and 5 bases from J, leaving 9 bases between. CDR1 and CDR2 (germline): MGHRA, YSYEKL.

This clone was picked up a small number of times. The chain combines TRBV6-6 with TRBJ1-6, with 7 bases that match TRBD1. V shed 8 bases and J 10 bases; nucleotides not matched to a gene: 11. This CDR3 has 14 residues. Germline CDR1 and CDR2: MNHNY and SVGAGI (reference sequence). The CDR3 sequence: CASSIRGVESPLHF. The CDR3 region has the DNA TGTGCCAGCTCAATCAGGGGGGTAGAATCACCCCTCCACTTT.

Remarks on this clone: Relative to the germline gene, one junction end is altered; a read error may explain this. The chain is built from TRBV18 and TRBJ2-7, with a possible D match to TRBD1 (5 bases). Germline-derived CDR1 and CDR2 are KGHSH and LQKENI. The CDR3 sequence is 15 residues long. CDR3 sequence reads: CVSSPPKAGIYEQYF. CDR3 nucleotide sequence: TGTGTCAGCTCACCACCGAAGGCAGGGATCTACGAGCAGTACTTC.

This chain links TRBV7-2 with TRBJ2-4; possible D gene TRBD2, 5 bases. CDR3 length: 16 residues. Trimming removed 1 base from V and 0 bases from J, with 10 bases in between. CDR1 SGHTA and CDR2 FQGNSA come from the germline V gene. This CDR3 is CASSLGGSLAKNIQYF. The CDR3 DNA reads as TGTGCCAGCAGCTTAGGAGGGTCCCTAGCCAAAAACATTCAGTACTTC.

The V and J genes are TRBV4-1 and TRBJ1-1; possible D gene TRBD1, 5 bases. Germline assignment: CDR1 MGHRA and CDR2 YSYEKL. V lost 1 base and J lost 3, with 15 bases in between. This CDR3 spans 16 amino acids. The CDR3 reads CASSQASGWRDTEAFF. The CDR3, as DNA: TGCGCCAGCAGCCAAGCGTCAGGGTGGAGGGACACTGAAGCTTTCTTT.

The chain employs TRBV6-5 and TRBJ2-2; 10 bases line up with TRBD2. The germline gives CDR1 MNHEY, CDR2 SVGAGI. The CDR3 covers 14 residues. The junction had 5 bases not matched to a gene; V was cut back by 7 bases and J by 6 bases. This CDR3 is CASTQRGGAGELFF. The CDR3 DNA reads TGTGCCAGCACCCAGCGGGGGGGCGCCGGGGAGCTGTTTTTT.

The chain employs TRBV5-4 and TRBJ2-1; 14 bases agree with TRBD2. CDR3 length: 17 residues. With V trimmed by 3 bases and J by 8 bases, 10 bases remained unmatched. Germline CDR1 reads SGHNT; CDR2 reads YYREEE (reference sequence). Here the CDR3 reads CASSWGLAGAISYEQFF. DNA for the CDR3: TGTGCCAGCAGCTGGGGACTAGCGGGAGCTATTAGTTATGAGCAGTTCTTC. Full variable domain (rest looked up from reference TRBV5-4 and TRBJ2-1): ETGVTQSPTHLIKTRGQQVTLRCSSQSGHNTVSWYQQALGQGPQFIFQYYREEENGRGNFPPRFSGLQFPNYSSELNVNALELDDSALYLCASSWGLAGAISYEQFFGPGTRLTVL.